This T cell receptor beta chain appears in the sequencing data of a study of beta chain features in type 1 diabetes. Sequenced material consisted of expressed TCRB transcripts (all of the isolated RNA was reverse transcribed). Generated by immunoSEQ multiplex PCR, the TCRdb table keeps only in-frame clones and is missing some. The repertoire holds around 190,000 clones, approximately 13% seen once, with roughly 0.56% in the top ten. Each of the CD4+ naive, central memory, regulatory and stem cell-like memory populations was sorted via CD45RO/CCR7/CD25/CD127/CD95/CD27. This clone appeared a few times. CDR3 length: 13 residues. V lost 5 bases and J lost 4, with 14 bases in between. Germline assignment: CDR1 SQVTM and CDR2 ANQGSEA.

The chain couples TRBV29-1 to TRBJ2-5, with D possibly being TRBD2 (5 bases). Sequencing used central memory CD4+ T cells from blood. This receptor was taken from a woman under 30 in good health. CDR3 in amino acids: CSVPGLDGETQYF. In nucleotides, the CDR3 is TGCAGCGTTCCCGGACTGGACGGAGAGACCCAGTACTTC.